Following are 32 T cell receptor beta chains from one sample sequenced in a study of cytomegalovirus exposure and HLA in healthy donors. Repertoires were generated with immunoSEQ multiplex PCR, while TCRdb's copy carries only in-frame clones and drops some. Among 150,000 to 200,000 clones listed, about 89% were seen once. The sample comprised PBMCs. These receptors were taken from a man aged 18 to 29 in good health and CMV-seropositive.

The rearrangement joins TRBV12-2 to TRBJ2-1; TRBD2 reflects the table's D call only, with no check against the DNA. TRBV12-2 is flagged as a pseudogene. CDR3 length: 17 amino acids. The CDR3 DNA is TGTGCAAGTCGCTTAAGGGGAAGGAGCGGGAACCACAATGAGCAGTTCTTC. Translated: CASRLRGRSGNHNEQFF.

The chain carries TRBV27 and TRBJ2-3; TRBD2 aligns across 10 bases. The CDR3 contains 16 residues. Trimming at V came to 5 bases and at J to 5 bases, leaving 10 bases not matched to a gene. The germline gives CDR1 MNHEY, CDR2 SMNVEV (reference sequence). The CDR3 here is CASSPVSGRAQDTQYF. In nucleotides, the CDR3 is TGTGCCAGCAGTCCCGTGAGCGGGAGGGCCCAAGATACGCAGTATTTT.

The chain links TRBV9 to TRBJ2-1; possibly TRBD2 for D (7 bases). Deletions cut 0 bases from V and 0 bases from J, with 13 bases between. The CDR3 consists of 17 residues. The germline gives CDR1 SGDLS, CDR2 YYNGEE. CDR3 in amino acids: CASSVAGGVSSYNEQFF. CDR3 DNA: TGTGCCAGCAGCGTAGCGGGGGGCGTGAGCTCCTACAATGAGCAGTTCTTC.

This chain joins TRBV27 and TRBJ2-7, with D possibly being TRBD1 (6 bases). V was clipped by 0 bases and J by 5 bases, with 8 bases between them. CDR1 is MNHEY and CDR2 is SMNVEV in the germline V gene (reference sequence). CDR3 length equals 13 residues. Here the CDR3 reads CASSLSRGNEQYF. The CDR3 region has the DNA TGTGCCAGCAGTTTATCCAGGGGAAACGAGCAGTACTTC.

A single count supports this clone. V and J are TRBV20-1 and TRBJ1-1; D call uncertain. Trimming removed 1 base from V and 2 bases from J, with 2 bases in between. Germline CDR1 is DFQATT and CDR2 is SNEGSKA (reference sequence). The CDR3 runs 11 residues. CDR3 bases: TGCAGTGCTAGAGTAAACACTGAAGCTTTCTTT. Amino acids: CSARVNTEAFF.

V usage is TRBV19 and J usage is TRBJ1-5; D may be TRBD1 (6 bases). The CDR3 is 19 amino acids. The V and J ends lost 5 bases and 0 bases respectively, with 23 bases between them. The V gene's germline CDR1 is LNHDA and CDR2 SQIVND (reference sequence). The CDR3 sequence is CASSGGRGRILYSNQPQHF. CDR3 DNA: TGTGCCAGTAGTGGGGGCCGGGGAAGAATCCTTTATAGCAATCAGCCCCAGCATTTT.

This rearrangement joins TRBV10-1 to TRBJ2-1; D is possibly TRBD2 (6 bases). V lost 6 bases, J lost 0 bases, and 6 bases lay in between. CDR1 and CDR2 (germline): WNHNN, SYGVQD (reference sequence). The CDR3 extends over 13 amino acids. The CDR3 nucleotides are TGCGCCAGCAGGACTAGCTCCTACAATGAGCAGTTCTTC. This encodes CASRTSSYNEQFF.

The sample holds a few counts of this clone. The chain recombines TRBV18 with TRBJ1-1, with 7 bases aligning to TRBD1. V trimming: 4 bases; J trimming: 5 bases; junction bases outside the gene matches: 10. CDR3 length: 15 residues. Germline V gives CDR1 KGHSH, CDR2 LQKENI. CDR3 loop: CASSRATGLGTEAFF. DNA of the CDR3: TGTGCCAGCTCACGGGCGACAGGGTTGGGTACTGAAGCTTTCTTT.

The chain recombines TRBV18 with TRBJ1-1; D call uncertain. This CDR3 contains 12 residues. V was pared by 3 bases and J by 7 bases, with 9 bases between. Per the germline V gene, CDR1 is KGHSH and CDR2 is LQKENI. The CDR3 reads CASSPLDGEAFF. The CDR3 DNA sequence: TGTGCCAGCTCACCCCTAGACGGTGAAGCTTTCTTT.

The genes are TRBV7-9 and TRBJ2-5; 8 bases are shared with TRBD2. The CDR3 runs 15 residues. Germline CDR1 and CDR2: SEHNR and FQNEAQ (reference sequence). With 0 bases clipped from V and 2 bases from J, the junction kept 2 bases outside the gene matches. CDR3 bases: TGTGCCAGCAGCTTAGCACGGGGGGGACAAGAGACCCAGTACTTC. Its protein product is CASSLARGGQETQYF.

The V call is TRBV29-1, the J call TRBJ1-2; possibly TRBD1 for D (6 bases). V was trimmed by 6 bases and J by 7 bases, leaving 15 bases between them. The CDR3 consists of 12 residues. Germline-derived CDR1 and CDR2 are SQVTM and ANQGSEA. The CDR3 loop reads CSVRNRAGGYTF. For the CDR3, the DNA is TGCAGCGTGCGAAACAGGGCGGGTGGCTACACCTTC.

This chain uses TRBV13 with TRBJ2-1, with 9 bases identical to TRBD2. V gave up 5 bases and J gave up 9 bases; unmatched junction bases: 8. The CDR3 length is 14 residues. Germline CDR1 and CDR2: PRHDT and FYEKMQ (reference sequence). The CDR3 loop reads CASSPRRGGSEQFF. The CDR3 DNA sequence: TGTGCCAGCAGCCCAAGGCGGGGGGGCAGTGAGCAGTTCTTC.

The chain links TRBV5-1 to TRBJ2-7; TRBD2 aligns across 8 bases. The V and J ends lost 4 bases and 7 bases, in that order; junction bases with no gene match: 16. The CDR3 consists of 16 residues. Germline V gives CDR1 SGHRS, CDR2 YFSETQ. The CDR3 sequence is CASSPRAGGHLMEQYF. The CDR3 coding sequence is TGCGCCAGCAGCCCCCGGGCGGGAGGCCACCTTATGGAGCAGTACTTC.

The V call is TRBV7-9, the J call TRBJ2-3, with 7 bases lining up with TRBD1. Trimming removed 5 bases from V and 3 bases from J; junction bases left unmatched: 8. CDR3 length: 15 residues. Germline V CDR1 and CDR2: SEHNR, FQNEAQ (reference sequence). In nucleotides, the CDR3 is TGTGCCAGCAGCCGGGGACAGTCAGGTACAGATACGCAGTATTTT. Protein product: CASSRGQSGTDTQYF. The variable domain in full, completed from reference TRBV7-9 and TRBJ2-3, reads DTGVSQNPRHKITKRGQNVTFRCDPISEHNRLYWYRQTLGQGPEFLTYFQNEAQLEKSRLLSDRFSAERPKGSFSTLEIQRTEQGDSAMYLCASSRGQSGTDTQYFGPGTRLTVL.

This clone was seen once. The V and J genes are TRBV29-1 and TRBJ2-5, with 9 bases matching TRBD2. Germline V gene lookup returns CDR1 SQVTM and CDR2 ANQGSEA. This CDR3 comprises 14 residues. The V gene end was trimmed by 5 bases and the J gene end by 1 base; junction bases not matched to a gene: 5. The CDR3 DNA reads TGCAGCGTTCTAGCGGGACAGACCCAAGAGACCCAGTACTTC. This gives the protein CSVLAGQTQETQYF.

This rearrangement joins TRBV4-3 to TRBJ2-5, with a tentative D call TRBD2 (5 bases). The germline CDR1 and CDR2 sequences are LGHNA and YSLEER. The CDR3 spans 15 residues. Trimming left V 3 bases short and J 4 bases short, with 15 bases between. The CDR3 nucleotides read TGCGCCAGCAGCCAGTCCTCGGGGTACTTAGAGACCCAGTACTTC. It is translated as CASSQSSGYLETQYF.

The sample holds a few counts of this clone. The chain recombines TRBV7-9 with TRBJ1-1, with 9 bases that match TRBD1. With 5 bases clipped from V and 4 bases from J, the junction kept 5 bases outside the gene matches. The CDR3 is 14 amino acids. Germline CDR1 is SEHNR and CDR2 is FQNEAQ (reference sequence). The CDR3 DNA follows: TGTGCCAGCAGCGTACAGGGGGCAAGCACTGAAGCTTTCTTT. It yields the protein CASSVQGASTEAFF.

This clone was seen only a few times. Other DNA sequences within the sample encode an identical CDR3. The rearrangement links TRBV20-1 to TRBJ1-1; D is perhaps TRBD1 (6 bases). Germline V gives CDR1 DFQATT, CDR2 SNEGSKA (reference sequence). There are 11 residues in the CDR3. V dropped 5 bases and J dropped 7 bases, with 11 bases sitting between them. The CDR3 reads CSARRQDEAFF. CDR3 coding DNA: TGCAGTGCTCGTCGACAGGATGAAGCTTTCTTT.

This chain connects TRBV4-3 to TRBJ2-3; D gene uncertain. The CDR3 has 12 residues. Germline V gene data show CDR1 as LGHNA and CDR2 as YSLEER. V shed 4 bases and J shed 6 bases, with 8 bases lying between them. CDR3 loop: CASSRIGDTQYF. CDR3 sequence (DNA): TGCGCCAGCAGCCGCATCGGGGATACGCAGTATTTT.

The chain has TRBV25-1 and TRBJ1-5, with no clear D. Trimming cost V 2 bases and J 7 bases, with 15 bases left between them. Germline lookup yields CDR1 MGHDK and CDR2 SYGVNS. The CDR3 has 15 amino acids. The CDR3 DNA sequence: TGTGCCAGCAGTGAAAGCGGGGTGGGGTTGCAGCCCCAGCATTTT. Protein product: CASSESGVGLQPQHF.

This chain links TRBV13 with TRBJ1-2; D uncertain. Germline CDR1 and CDR2: PRHDT and FYEKMQ (reference sequence). The V end was cut by 1 base, the J end by 8 bases, with 11 bases between. The CDR3 length is 13 residues. In DNA, the CDR3 is TGTGCCAGCAGCTTAGTAGGGAGAAGAGGCTACACCTTC. It yields the protein CASSLVGRRGYTF.

The V gene is TRBV5-1, the J gene TRBJ1-1, with 12 nucleotides matching TRBD1. This CDR3 region has 17 residues. V lost 2 bases, J lost 4 bases, and 9 bases stayed unmatched. Germline assignment: CDR1 SGHRS and CDR2 YFSETQ. CDR3: CASSLRPGQGAFTEAFF. The CDR3 DNA reads TGCGCCAGCAGCTTACGTCCGGGACAGGGGGCGTTCACTGAAGCTTTCTTT.

J is TRBJ2-7 and V is TRBV2, with TRBD2 as a possible D gene (6 bases). Trimming removed 1 base from V and 0 bases from J, with 19 bases in between. CDR1 and CDR2 (germline): SNHLY, FYNNEI. CDR3 length: 18 residues. The CDR3 loop reads CASSEGWFGGNPSYEQYF. Written as DNA, the CDR3 is TGTGCCAGCAGTGAAGGTTGGTTCGGGGGTAACCCCTCCTACGAGCAGTACTTC.

In its sample, this clone ranks as medium-sized. The chain uses TRBV6-1 and TRBJ1-5, with D possibly matching TRBD1 (5 bases). V was clipped by 3 bases and J by 9 bases, with 12 bases between them. The CDR3 spans 13 residues. CDR1 is MNHNS and CDR2 is SASEGT in the germline V gene. CDR3 loop: CASSETDFGPQHF. The DNA of the CDR3 is TGTGCCAGCAGTGAGACAGACTTCGGGCCCCAGCATTTT.

This rearrangement joins TRBV7-9 to TRBJ2-7, with TRBD2 as a possible D gene (6 bases). Germline loops: CDR1 SEHNR, CDR2 FQNEAQ (reference sequence). V gave up 5 bases and J gave up 4 bases, with 21 bases separating them. This CDR3 is built from 16 residues. CDR3 in amino acids: CASSPLTGVIRYEQYF. The DNA for the CDR3 is TGTGCCAGCAGCCCACTTACGGGGGTTATTCGGTACGAGCAGTACTTC.

V is TRBV7-9 and J is TRBJ2-7; no firm D call. The CDR3 covers 13 residues. Germline lookup yields CDR1 SEHNR and CDR2 FQNEAQ (reference sequence). The germline V and J ends were trimmed by 1 base and 1 base, with 5 bases remaining between them. The CDR3 sequence: CASSLGRSYEQYF. CDR3 coding DNA: TGTGCCAGCAGCTTAGGGCGGTCCTACGAGCAGTACTTC.

The rearrangement uses TRBV2 and TRBJ1-1; 7 bases map to TRBD1. This CDR3 has 13 residues. Germline loops: CDR1 SNHLY, CDR2 FYNNEI. The junction had 6 bases not matched to a gene; V was cut back by 10 bases and J by 1 base. In nucleotides, the CDR3 is TGTGCCATACAGGGGACTTCGAACACTGAAGCTTTCTTT. Its protein is CAIQGTSNTEAFF.

This rearrangement joins TRBV2 to TRBJ1-2; 7 bases align to TRBD1. The length of the CDR3 is 15 residues. The junction had 10 bases not matched to a gene; V was cut back by 5 bases and J by 4 bases. Germline-derived CDR1 and CDR2 are SNHLY and FYNNEI. CDR3: CASSTDRERVYGYTF. In nucleotides, the CDR3 is TGTGCCAGCAGTACCGACAGGGAACGGGTCTATGGCTACACCTTC.

V gene TRBV6-5 combines with J gene TRBJ1-1; D gene ambiguous. The CDR3 covers 14 residues. Trimming removed 6 bases from V and 0 bases from J, with 11 bases in between. The germline V gene has CDR1 MNHEY and CDR2 SVGAGI. CDR3 bases: TGTGCCAGCAGCTATCAGCGCATGAACACTGAAGCTTTCTTT. This sequence encodes CASSYQRMNTEAFF.

V and J are TRBV7-6 and TRBJ1-2; D gene uncertain. Trimming took 1 base from V and 0 from J, leaving 9 bases between them. The CDR3 covers 15 residues. The germline CDR1 and CDR2 sequences are SGHVS and FNYEAQ. The CDR3 DNA reads as TGTGCCAGCAGCTTAGTAACCGGGGCTAACTATGGCTACACCTTC. Its translation: CASSLVTGANYGYTF.

The chain recombines TRBV7-9 with TRBJ2-1, with 7 bases fitting TRBD1. CDR3 size: 14 residues. J gave up 0 bases and V 5 bases, and 1 base lay outside the gene matches. The germline gives CDR1 SEHNR, CDR2 FQNEAQ (reference sequence). CDR3: CASSGTASYNEQFF. As DNA, the CDR3 is TGTGCCAGCAGCGGGACAGCCTCCTACAATGAGCAGTTCTTC.

This chain joins TRBV7-8 and TRBJ1-2, with D possibly being TRBD1 (5 bases). This CDR3 has 14 residues. Germline CDR1 is SGHVS and CDR2 is FQNEAQ. The V gene lost 0 bases and the J gene lost 5 bases, with 10 bases spanning the gap. The CDR3 nucleotides read TGTGCCAGCAGCTTAGCGGGACTGGAATATGGCTACACCTTC. Translated: CASSLAGLEYGYTF.